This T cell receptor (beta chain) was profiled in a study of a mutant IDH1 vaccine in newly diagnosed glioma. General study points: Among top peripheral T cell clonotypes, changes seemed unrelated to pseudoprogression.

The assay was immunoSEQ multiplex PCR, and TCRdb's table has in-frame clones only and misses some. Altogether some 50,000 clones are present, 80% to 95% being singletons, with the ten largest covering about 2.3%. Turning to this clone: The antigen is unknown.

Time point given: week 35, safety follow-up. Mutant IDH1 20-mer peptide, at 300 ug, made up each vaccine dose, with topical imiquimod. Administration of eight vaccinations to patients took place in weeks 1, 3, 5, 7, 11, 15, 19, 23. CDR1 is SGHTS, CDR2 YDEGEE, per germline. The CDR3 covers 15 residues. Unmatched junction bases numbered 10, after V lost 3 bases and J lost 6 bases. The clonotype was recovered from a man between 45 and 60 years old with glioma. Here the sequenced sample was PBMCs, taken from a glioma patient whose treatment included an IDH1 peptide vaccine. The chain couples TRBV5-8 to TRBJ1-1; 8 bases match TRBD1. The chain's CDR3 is CASSSSDRAGAEAFF. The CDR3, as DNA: TGTGCCAGCAGCTCCTCGGACAGGGCTGGGGCTGAAGCTTTCTTT.